Listed below are T cell receptor beta chains from one sample, sequenced in a study of CD8 T cells in ankylosing spondylitis. TCRdb re-analysed the 5' RACE reads in MiXCR, keeping a single row per CDR3 protein. The sample records 350,000 to 450,000 distinct CDR3 sequences, 20% to 25% being singletons. Material for sequencing was blood, either unsorted or a sorted T cell fraction (not recorded which). The origin of the receptors is a male donor with ankylosing spondylitis or in good health (not recorded which). CDR3s include the opening cysteine and the closing phenylalanine or tryptophan. The D gene is left open where the match is weak. Some rows have no size entry. The others give once, few or many, or a class for an expanded clone.

v_gene,abundance,d_gene,j_gene,CDR3nt,CDR3aa
TRBV19,few,-,TRBJ2-2,TGTGCCAGTCGGGGTTTGGGCCCCGGGGAGCTGTTTTTT,CASRGLGPGELFF
TRBV11-2,-,-,TRBJ2-3,TGTGCCAGCAGCTTCTTGGCGGACGCTAGCACAGATACGCAGTATTTT,CASSFLADASTDTQYF
TRBV6-6,many,-,TRBJ1-5,TGTGCCAGCAAGTCAGGGGATGTTCAGCCCCAGCATTTT,CASKSGDVQPQHF
TRBV4-1,few,-,TRBJ2-1,TGCGCCAGCAGCCACCTAGGAGGGACCTACAATGAGCAGTTCTTC,CASSHLGGTYNEQFF
TRBV9,few,-,TRBJ1-1,TGTGCCAGCAGCGGGGGGGAGAACACTGAAGCTTTCTTT,CASSGGENTEAFF
TRBV7-2,few,TRBD2,TRBJ2-7,TGTGCCAGCAGCTCCGGGGGGTATAGGACGGAACCCTACGAGCAGTACTTC,CASSSGGYRTEPYEQYF
TRBV5-1,-,-,TRBJ2-1,TGCGCCAGCAGCACGACATTGAGCTCCTACAATGAGCAGTTCTTC,CASSTTLSSYNEQFF
TRBV5-4,few,TRBD1,TRBJ2-4,TGTGCCAGCAGCTTAGAACAGGGGGCAGACATTCAGTACTTC,CASSLEQGADIQYF
TRBV9,-,-,TRBJ2-5,TGTGCCAGCAGCGTGGAGGACAGTCAAGAGACCCAGTACTTC,CASSVEDSQETQYF
TRBV25-1,few,-,TRBJ2-7,TGTGCCAGCGCCCCGGACAGTTCCTACGAGCAGTACTTC,CASAPDSSYEQYF
TRBV12-3/TRBV12-4,few,TRBD2,TRBJ2-5,TGTGCCAGCAGTTTAAGACTAGCGGGGGCGCAAGAGACCCAGTACTTC,CASSLRLAGAQETQYF
TRBV9,few,TRBD1,TRBJ1-2,TGTGCCAGCAGCCGGACAGGCGGTGTTGCCTATGGCTACACCTTC,CASSRTGGVAYGYTF
TRBV6-1,-,TRBD2,TRBJ2-5,TGTGCCAGCAGTCGAGGGACTAGCGGAAAAGAGACCCAGTACTTC,CASSRGTSGKETQYF
TRBV12-3/TRBV12-4,few,-,TRBJ2-3,TGTGCCAGCAAGGAGGAGGGAGATACGCAGTATTTT,CASKEEGDTQYF
TRBV15,-,-,TRBJ2-5,TGTGCCACCAGCAGAACCCGACATCCCGGCCAAGAGACCCAGTACTTC,CATSRTRHPGQETQYF
TRBV7-2,-,-,TRBJ1-2,TGTGCCAGCGATGTGGACAAAAACTATGGCTACACCTTC,CASDVDKNYGYTF
TRBV9,-,-,TRBJ1-6,TGTGCCAGCAGCACCGCGGGGGACTCACCCCTCCACTTT,CASSTAGDSPLHF
TRBV29-1,few,-,TRBJ2-3,TGCAGCGTTCCGGGGAGGGGGTCAGATACGCAGTATTTT,CSVPGRGSDTQYF
TRBV20-1,few,-,TRBJ2-1,TGCAGTGCCCCCGGGCAGGACTCCTACAATGAGCAGTTCTTC,CSAPGQDSYNEQFF
TRBV12-3/TRBV12-4,few,TRBD1,TRBJ2-7,TGTGCCAGCAGTCTTTTCCCGGGACAGGGCTCCGAGCAGTACTTC,CASSLFPGQGSEQYF
TRBV2,-,TRBD1,TRBJ2-7,TGTGCCAGCAGTGAAGCGTCCGGGACAGGGGCCTACGAGCAGTACTTC,CASSEASGTGAYEQYF
TRBV15,-,-,TRBJ2-1,TGTGCCACCAGCAGAGATATCGGAGGAAGCTCCTACAATGAGCAGTTCTTC,CATSRDIGGSSYNEQFF
TRBV29-1,few,TRBD1,TRBJ1-1,TGCAGCGTTGATGGGACAGTGTACACTGAAGCTTTCTTT,CSVDGTVYTEAFF
TRBV12-3/TRBV12-4,-,TRBD1,TRBJ2-7,TGTGCCAGCAGTCCGACAGGGGGGGGGTACGAGCAGTACTTC,CASSPTGGGYEQYF
TRBV7-9,few,TRBD2,TRBJ2-1,TGTGCCAGCAGCGCCAAGGGGAGGGACAATGAGCAGTTCTTC,CASSAKGRDNEQFF
TRBV11-2,-,-,TRBJ2-2,TGTGCCAGCAGCGACTGGGAAGACGGGGAGCTGTTTTTT,CASSDWEDGELFF
TRBV4-1,few,TRBD1,TRBJ1-1,TGCGCCAGCAGCCAAAAGGAACAGGGGGTCCAAGGAGCTTTCTTT,CASSQKEQGVQGAFF
TRBV7-3,few,-,TRBJ2-3,TGTGCCAGCAGCTTAACTCAAGGAGATACGCAGTATTTT,CASSLTQGDTQYF
TRBV11-2,-,TRBD2,TRBJ2-3,TGTGCCAGCAGCGGCGGACTAGCGGGGGGATGGGGAGATACGCAGTATTTT,CASSGGLAGGWGDTQYF
TRBV12-5,few,TRBD1,TRBJ2-5,TGTGCTAGTGGTTTGGTCCTTGGACAGGCTAGCCAAGAGACCCAGTACTTC,CASGLVLGQASQETQYF
TRBV2,-,TRBD1,TRBJ2-3,TGTGCCAGCAGTGGAGTCAGGGGGAACACGGATACGCAGTATTTT,CASSGVRGNTDTQYF
TRBV3-1,few,-,TRBJ2-1,TGTGCCAGCAGCCAACCCTACCCGGACTCTTACAATGAGCAGTTCTTC,CASSQPYPDSYNEQFF
TRBV27,few,-,TRBJ2-1,TGTGCCAGCAGTTTAATACAGGTCTCCTACAATGAGCAGTTCTTC,CASSLIQVSYNEQFF
TRBV13,few,-,TRBJ2-5,TGTGCCAGCAGCCCCCAGGGGGGGGAGACCCAGTACTTC,CASSPQGGETQYF
TRBV7-9,-,-,TRBJ2-1,TGTGCCAGCAGCCCGGGGGGCCTCATGGCCTACAATGAGCAGTTCTTC,CASSPGGLMAYNEQFF
TRBV12-3/TRBV12-4,-,-,TRBJ1-5,TGTGCCAGCACCCGGTCTTCGGGGCAGCCCCAGCATTTT,CASTRSSGQPQHF
TRBV27,many,TRBD2,TRBJ2-1,TGTGCCAGCAGTTTTTCCGGACTAGCCTATGAGCAGTTCTTC,CASSFSGLAYEQFF
TRBV11-1,-,TRBD1,TRBJ2-1,TGTGCCAGCAGCTTAGTGGTGGGGACAGGGAAGTTTGGAGGAAATGAGCAGTTCTTC,CASSLVVGTGKFGGNEQFF
TRBV11-2,few,-,TRBJ2-6,TGTGCCAGCAGCTCTGGGACTGGGATCAGCTCTGGGGCCAACGTCCTGACTTTC,CASSSGTGISSGANVLTF
TRBV10-3,few,-,TRBJ2-1,TGTGCCATCAGTGGGGGCACCCAATCGCGGAATGAGCAGTTCTTC,CAISGGTQSRNEQFF
TRBV11-3,-,-,TRBJ2-3,TGTGCCAGCAGCTCAGGGGGAGGGGCGCAGTATTTT,CASSSGGGAQYF
TRBV27,few,-,TRBJ2-7,TGTGCCAGCAGTTGGGATCCAGGGTCCTACGAGCAGTACTTC,CASSWDPGSYEQYF
TRBV4-2,few,-,TRBJ2-2,TGTGCCAGCAGCCCCGCGCCGACCTTCACCGGGGAGCTGTTTTTT,CASSPAPTFTGELFF
TRBV7-9,-,-,TRBJ2-3,TGTGCCAGCAGCTTAGATCGTAGGGCTAGCACAGATACGCAGTATTTT,CASSLDRRASTDTQYF
TRBV11-2,-,-,TRBJ2-3,TGTGCCAGCAGCCCCCCGCCCCGGGATTTTGGCACAGATACGCAGTATTTT,CASSPPPRDFGTDTQYF
TRBV20-1,few,TRBD2,TRBJ2-5,TGCAGTGCTAGAGATCTAGCGGGGGTCCAAGAGACCCAGTACTTC,CSARDLAGVQETQYF
TRBV7-9,-,-,TRBJ1-2,TGTGCCAGCAGTCCCATCCTAAGTGGCTACACCTTC,CASSPILSGYTF
TRBV2,-,TRBD2,TRBJ2-3,TGTGCCACCAGGGAAAGGTTAGCGGGGGGAGATACGCAGTATTTT,CATRERLAGGDTQYF
TRBV12-3/TRBV12-4,-,-,TRBJ2-2,TGTGCCAGCAGTTTCAGGGGCATTGGCACCGGGGAGCTGTTTTTT,CASSFRGIGTGELFF
TRBV6-5,-,TRBD1,TRBJ1-1,TGTGCCAGAACCGACAGGGCCTCTGAAGCTTTCTTT,CARTDRASEAFF
TRBV29-1,-,-,TRBJ2-7,TGCAGCGTTGCCTATCTGGGGCGTCCGAGGGAGCAGTACTTC,CSVAYLGRPREQYF
TRBV5-6,few,-,TRBJ1-1,TGTGCCAGCAGCTTGGCGACCGTGAACACTGAAGCTTTCTTT,CASSLATVNTEAFF
TRBV7-7,-,TRBD2,TRBJ2-2,TGTGCTAGCAGCCCCGGGGGGGCCGAAGGGGAGCTGTTTTTT,CASSPGGAEGELFF
TRBV11-2,-,TRBD1,TRBJ2-5,TGTGCCAGCAGCTACGGGACAGGGTGGGAGACCCAGTACTTC,CASSYGTGWETQYF
TRBV2,-,TRBD1,TRBJ1-2,TGTGCCAGCAGTGAGGACAGGGCTGGCTATGGCTACACCTTC,CASSEDRAGYGYTF